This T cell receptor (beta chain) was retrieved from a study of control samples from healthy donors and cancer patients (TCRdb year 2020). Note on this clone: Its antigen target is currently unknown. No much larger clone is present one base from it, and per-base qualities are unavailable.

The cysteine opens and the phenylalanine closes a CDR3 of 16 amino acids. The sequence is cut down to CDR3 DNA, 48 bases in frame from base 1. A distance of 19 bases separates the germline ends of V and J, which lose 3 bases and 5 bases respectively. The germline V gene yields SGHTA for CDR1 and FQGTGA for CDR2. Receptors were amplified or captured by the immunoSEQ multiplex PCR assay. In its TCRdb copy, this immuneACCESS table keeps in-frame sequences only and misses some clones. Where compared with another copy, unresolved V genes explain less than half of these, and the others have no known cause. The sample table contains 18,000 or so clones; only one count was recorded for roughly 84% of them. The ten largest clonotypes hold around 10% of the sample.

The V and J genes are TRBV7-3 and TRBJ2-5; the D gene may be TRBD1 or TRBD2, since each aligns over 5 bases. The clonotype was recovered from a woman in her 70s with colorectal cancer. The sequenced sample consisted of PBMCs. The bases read TGTGCCAGCAGCTTCGGGCCGTGGGACGCTAGGGAGACCCAGTACTTC. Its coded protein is CASSFGPWDARETQYF.